This is a list of T cell receptor beta chains from one sample in a study of blood T cell repertoires in COVID-19. Assay used: immunoSEQ multiplex PCR; TCRdb lists only in-frame clones, some missing. The repertoire has around 250,000 clones, approximately 91% of them found once; the top ten carry about 1.2%. The sequenced material came from PBMCs or T cells enriched from blood (not recorded which). The source of these receptors is a human donor in a cohort exposed to, infected with or recovered from COVID-19 (not recorded which). The donor label of this sample is uncertain. The conserved cysteine and the conserved F or W are not part of the CDR3 here. The order of the fields is J gene, V gene, CDR3 protein.

TRBJ2-3,TRBV4-3,ASSQGPGQGSDTQY
TRBJ2-1,TRBV19,ASSREIREQF
TRBJ2-3,TRBV2,ASSLLAGGDTQY
TRBJ2-1,TRBV24-1,ATGPRTGIPNEQF
TRBJ2-1,TRBV6-4,ASSEEDRGFGNEQF
TRBJ1-3,TRBV7-9,ASSSGQGGPGNTIY
TRBJ2-5,TRBV6-5,ASSYFLQGKETQY
TRBJ1-5,TRBV6-1,ASSDGGQPQH
TRBJ1-1,TRBV18,ASSSQLVTDLHTEAF
TRBJ1-6,TRBV27,ASSPSQGSNSPLH
TRBJ1-5,TRBV19,ASNSVQGGTIHSNQPQH
TRBJ1-1,TRBV18,ASSPLRTALNTEAF
TRBJ1-5,TRBV15,ATSMTGANQPQH
TRBJ2-6,TRBV5-1,ASSLVPLRDLATSGANVLT
TRBJ2-1,TRBV6-1,ASSEAPRGGGNEQF
TRBJ1-4,TRBV27,ASSSISGGGRWEKLF
TRBJ1-5,TRBV30,AWSLTGGMSQPQH
TRBJ1-6,TRBV3-1/TRBV3-2,ASSFFVASYNSPLH
TRBJ1-1,TRBV7-6,ASSLGALTTEAF
TRBJ2-1,TRBV5-1,ASSSLAGENNEQF
TRBJ2-1,TRBV7-9,ASSITGGPSLDEQF
TRBJ2-1,TRBV6-2/TRBV6-3,ASSPDSDEQF
TRBJ2-3,TRBV27,ASNPTGTTNTQY
TRBJ1-3,TRBV5-1,ASSSGQTAGNTIY
TRBJ1-2,TRBV20-1,SAITSYGYT
TRBJ1-2,TRBV13,ASSRTGGGYT
TRBJ2-6,TRBV19,ASIPGTGANVLT
TRBJ1-4,TRBV30,AWSVLTGAYEKLF
TRBJ1-4,TRBV21-1,ASSKGLARGHNETLF
TRBJ1-5,TRBV10-3,AISADSGNQPQH
TRBJ2-5,TRBV23-1,ASIQGHAETQY
TRBJ2-7,TRBV27,ASSSGSGYEQY
TRBJ1-1,TRBV19,ASSIGDRGRYTEAF
TRBJ1-2,TRBV4-1,ASSQDPTHRGPYGYT
TRBJ1-4,TRBV3-1/TRBV3-2,ASSQEYGQPNEKLF
TRBJ1-5,TRBV5-6,ASSFRRAGGNQPQH
TRBJ1-4,TRBV7-9,ASRGLGDEKLF
TRBJ2-5,TRBV3-1/TRBV3-2,ASSPGVDGGPSGTQY
TRBJ1-4,TRBV5-6,ASSFATGIEEKLF
TRBJ1-5,TRBV19,ASRGTAHQPQH
TRBJ2-7,TRBV5-1,ASSLGTWEVYEQY
TRBJ2-3,TRBV27,ASRIQLAGGVTDTQY
TRBJ2-5,TRBV30,AWRSDSHQETQY
TRBJ2-1,TRBV7-9,ATPRGGEYNEQF
TRBJ1-6,TRBV7-2,ASSPTGLLYNSPLH
TRBJ1-1,TRBV7-2,ASRDFTGHTATEAF